This T cell receptor (beta chain) was identified during a study of regulatory T cells in long-lasting Graves disease. The wider study: Less than 3 months of antithyroid drugs had been taken by newly diagnosed Graves' patients.

Regarding this clonotype: The antigen is undetermined.

Findings and limits, study-wide: Compared with new cases, persistent Graves' patients showed reduced TCR diversity. What was studied was peripheral blood only, and not thyroid tissue.

Time point meaning: newly diagnosed GD, antithyroid drugs for less than 3 months. Generation of the TCR library employed RNA extracted from PBMCs. TCR beta libraries were built with iRepertoire HTBI primers and Arm-PCR of CDR3 regions. TCRdb ran MiXCR on the multiplex PCR reads and lists one entry per CDR3 protein. The repertoire holds fewer than 450,000 distinct CDR3 sequences, with around 16% as singletons. These records were also assigned to another study, of T cells in Graves' hyperthyroidism and ophthalmopathy. As reported in that work: Stable disease denoted Graves' hyperthyroidism without ophthalmopathy progression within 18 months.

This clonotype was obtained from a woman between 40 and 55 years old with Graves disease. The sample in question was peripheral blood mononuclear cells (PBMCs), obtained at new diagnosis, from a patient treated with antithyroid drugs.

The CDR3 DNA reads as TGTGCCAGCTCACGGAGGCTAGAAAACAATGAGCAGTTCTTC. Translating it yields CASSRRLENNEQFF. The chain links TRBV18 to TRBJ2-1; D might be TRBD2 (5 bases). The CDR3 runs 14 residues. The germline gives CDR1 KGHSH, CDR2 LQKENI. V lost 4 bases and J 5 bases, leaving 12 bases between the germline ends. The whole variable domain, remainder taken from reference TRBV18 and TRBJ2-1, is NAGVMQNPRHLVRRRGQEARLRCSPMKGHSHVYWYRQLPEEGLKFMVYLQKENIIDESGMPKERFSAEFPKEGPSILRIQQVVRGDSAAYFCASSRRLENNEQFFGPGTRLTVL.